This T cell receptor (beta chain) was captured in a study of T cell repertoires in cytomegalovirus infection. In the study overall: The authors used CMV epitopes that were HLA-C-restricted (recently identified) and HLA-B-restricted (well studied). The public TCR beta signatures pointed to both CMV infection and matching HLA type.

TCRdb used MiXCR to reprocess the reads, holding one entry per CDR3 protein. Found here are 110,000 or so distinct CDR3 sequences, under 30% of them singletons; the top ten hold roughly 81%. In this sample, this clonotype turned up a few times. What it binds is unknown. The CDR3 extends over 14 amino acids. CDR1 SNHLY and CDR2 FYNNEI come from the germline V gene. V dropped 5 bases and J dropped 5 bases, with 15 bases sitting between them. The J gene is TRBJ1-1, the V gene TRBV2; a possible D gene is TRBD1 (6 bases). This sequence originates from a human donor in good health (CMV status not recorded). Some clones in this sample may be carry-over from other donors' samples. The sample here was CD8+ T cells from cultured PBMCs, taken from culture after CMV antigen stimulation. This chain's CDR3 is CASSLSLGGTEAFF. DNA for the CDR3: TGTGCCAGCAGTCTGTCGTTAGGGGGGACTGAAGCTTTCTTT.